Each of the 29 T cell receptor beta chains below was sequenced from the same sample in a study of T cell changes during pregnancy in multiple sclerosis. Measured with immunoSEQ multiplex PCR; TCRdb has only the in-frame clones, and not every one. The table lists 50,000 to 75,000 clones, 91% of them singletons. The source was peripheral blood, collected in the third trimester of pregnancy. The receptors originated from a female donor in good health, enrolled as a control in a pregnancy study.

This clone appeared once. The V and J genes are TRBV2 and TRBJ2-5; D ambiguous. The length of the CDR3 is 14 residues. V lost 2 bases and J lost 5, with 12 bases in between. Germline V gene sequence: CDR1 SNHLY, CDR2 FYNNEI. CDR3 sequence: CASSEQSQAETQYF. CDR3 coding DNA: TGTGCCAGCAGTGAACAGTCGCAAGCGGAGACCCAGTACTTC.

This clone occurred once. J is TRBJ1-2 and V is TRBV9; weak D call: TRBD1 (6 bases). The CDR3 spans 15 residues. Germline V gene data show CDR1 as SGDLS and CDR2 as YYNGEE. The V end was cut by 3 bases, the J end by 6 bases, with 18 bases between. Here the CDR3 reads CASSATGKEADGYTF. The CDR3 coding sequence is TGTGCCAGCAGCGCTACAGGGAAGGAGGCCGATGGCTACACCTTC.

The chain uses TRBV28 and TRBJ1-2; no clear D. Germline-derived CDR1 and CDR2 are MDHEN and SYDVKM. The CDR3 is 16 amino acids. The V gene lost 2 bases and the J gene lost 7 bases, with 20 bases spanning the gap. CDR3 DNA sequence: TGTGCCAGCAGTTTAATTGGCCCAGGAGGCTCGGGTGGCTACACCTTC. Protein product: CASSLIGPGGSGGYTF.

The count of this clone is one. This chain joins TRBV15 and TRBJ2-2; TRBD1 is a possible D gene (6 bases). Germline V lookup: CDR1 LNHNV, CDR2 YYDKDF (reference sequence). Trimming left V 5 bases short and J 0 bases short, with 13 bases between. The CDR3 totals 16 residues. The CDR3 is CATSGWTEPNTGELFF. The CDR3, as DNA: TGTGCCACCAGCGGCTGGACAGAGCCGAACACCGGGGAGCTGTTTTTT. The full variable domain, rest sourced from reference TRBV15 and TRBJ2-2, is DAMVIQNPRYQVTQFGKPVTLSCSQTLNHNVMYWYQQKSSQAPKLLFHYYDKDFNNEADTPDNFQSRRPNTSFCFLDIRSPGLGDTAMYLCATSGWTEPNTGELFFGEGSRLTVL.

The rearrangement joins TRBV19 to TRBJ1-2, with D perhaps matching TRBD1 (5 bases). V gave up 5 bases and J gave up 1 base, with 14 bases separating them. This CDR3 region has 15 residues. Germline CDR1 reads LNHDA; CDR2 reads SQIVND (reference sequence). CDR3: CASSRQGEINYGYTF. In nucleotides, the CDR3 is TGTGCCAGTAGTCGTCAGGGTGAGATTAACTATGGCTACACCTTC.

The V and J genes are TRBV5-6 and TRBJ1-4; the D is unclear. The CDR3 sequence is 14 residues long. In germline, CDR1 is SGHDT, CDR2 YYEEEE. Trimming removed 0 bases from V and 8 bases from J, with 11 bases in between. The CDR3, as DNA: TGTGCCAGCAGCTTGGCCGGGATGGTCGAAAAACTGTTTTTT. It translates to CASSLAGMVEKLFF.

The rearrangement links TRBV18 to TRBJ2-7; D gene unclear. The CDR3 loop spans 13 amino acids. The germline CDR1 and CDR2 sequences are KGHSH and LQKENI. The V and J ends lost 0 bases and 2 bases respectively, with 5 bases between them. CDR3 sequence: CASSPPGTYEQYF. In nucleotides, the CDR3 is TGTGCCAGCTCACCACCTGGCACCTACGAGCAGTACTTC.

The chain employs TRBV7-9 and TRBJ1-1; D is unresolved. Germline V gene data show CDR1 as SEHNR and CDR2 as FQNEAQ (reference sequence). Deletions cut 1 base from V and 3 bases from J, with 12 bases between. The CDR3 contains 15 residues. The CDR3 DNA reads TGTGCCAGCAGCTTAGGGCAGGCCCTGGACACTGAAGCTTTCTTT. Protein sequence: CASSLGQALDTEAFF.

Details on this clone: The germline gene is not matched at one end of the junction; a read error may be the cause. The chain carries TRBV19 and TRBJ2-7, with 8 bases fitting TRBD2. Germline lookup yields CDR1 LNHDA and CDR2 SQIVND (reference sequence). This CDR3 region has 14 residues. CDR3 coding DNA: TGTGCCAGTAGTAACGGACTAGCAGGCCACGAGCGGTACTTC. Residues: CASSNGLAGHERYF.

On this clone: The junction differs from germline at one of its ends, possibly a read error. This sequence joins TRBV7-7 and TRBJ2-1, with 12 nucleotides matching TRBD2. The CDR3 is 16 amino acids. Germline CDR1 and CDR2: SSHAT and FNYEAQ (reference sequence). In DNA, the CDR3 is TGTGCTAGCAGCCCGGAACTAGCGGGAGGCCAGAATGAGCAGTTCTTC. Translation: CASSPELAGGQNEQFF.

This clone is a singleton in its sample. The V call is TRBV19, the J call TRBJ1-5, with D perhaps matching TRBD1 (5 bases). This CDR3 is 14 amino acids long. Germline V CDR1 and CDR2: LNHDA, SQIVND (reference sequence). Trimming stripped 5 bases from V and 3 bases from J, with 11 bases between. The CDR3 bases are TGTGCCAGTAGTCCCATAGGGGCCAATCAGCCCCAGCATTTT. Translation gives CASSPIGANQPQHF.

This clone appeared once. V usage is TRBV28 and J usage is TRBJ2-7; 11 bases align to TRBD1. The V gene's germline CDR1 is MDHEN and CDR2 SYDVKM. The CDR3 spans 15 residues. V was clipped by 6 bases and J by 4 bases; unmatched bases: 8. CDR3 DNA: TGTGCCAGCAGCCGAGGGACAGGGGGACGATACGAGCAGTACTTC. This encodes CASSRGTGGRYEQYF.

The rearrangement uses TRBV9 and TRBJ1-3; unclear D gene. Germline CDR1 reads SGDLS; CDR2 reads YYNGEE. This CDR3 is built from 12 residues. The V and J ends lost 2 bases and 3 bases respectively, with 3 bases between them. In DNA form, the CDR3 reads TGTGCCAGCAGCGTCAATGGAAACACCATATATTTT. It specifies CASSVNGNTIYF.

The J gene is TRBJ2-3, the V gene TRBV2; 7 bases fit TRBD1. The length of the CDR3 is 12 residues. Germline V gene data show CDR1 as SNHLY and CDR2 as FYNNEI. The junction had 6 bases not matched to a gene; V was cut back by 5 bases and J by 10 bases. Here the CDR3 DNA reads TGTGCCAGCAGTCCGACAGGGAATTCGCAGTATTTT. This sequence encodes CASSPTGNSQYF.

This chain joins TRBV27 and TRBJ2-1; possibly TRBD2 for D (6 bases). V was clipped by 6 bases and J by 4 bases, with 19 bases between them. Germline V lookup: CDR1 MNHEY, CDR2 SMNVEV (reference sequence). The CDR3 totals 16 residues. The CDR3 is CASRSGAGQIYNEQFF. CDR3 nucleotide sequence: TGTGCCAGCAGAAGCGGAGCGGGCCAAATATACAATGAGCAGTTCTTC.

The chain employs TRBV6-1 and TRBJ2-2; 7 bases are shared with TRBD1. The CDR3 totals 14 residues. Germline V gives CDR1 MNHNS, CDR2 SASEGT. V trimming: 4 bases; J trimming: 5 bases; junction bases outside the gene matches: 4. CDR3 in DNA: TGTGCCAGCAGTGTACAGGGGAGTACCGGGGAGCTGTTTTTT. This codes for CASSVQGSTGELFF.

V and J are TRBV11-2 and TRBJ1-2; perhaps TRBD1 as D (5 bases). Germline V gene lookup returns CDR1 SGHAT and CDR2 FQNNGV. The CDR3 has 13 residues. Trimming removed 5 bases at V and 4 bases at J, with 11 bases between. The CDR3 loop is CASSPGLSYGYTF. As DNA, the CDR3 is TGTGCCAGCAGCCCGGGACTTTCCTATGGCTACACCTTC.

The chain links TRBV5-1 to TRBJ2-3; a possible D gene is TRBD2 (6 bases). Germline loops: CDR1 SGHRS, CDR2 YFSETQ. With 4 bases removed from V and 0 bases from J, the gap between germline ends came to 12 bases. The CDR3 consists of 15 residues. The CDR3 nucleotides read TGCGCCAGCAGCCCCCGGGGGACTAGCACAGATACGCAGTATTTT. Translated, it gives CASSPRGTSTDTQYF.

The CDR3, as DNA: TGCGCCAGCAGCTTGGTGGGACAGGAGAGGGATGAGCAGTTCTTC. Encoded protein: CASSLVGQERDEQFF. The chain uses TRBV5-1 and TRBJ2-1; 8 nucleotides line up with TRBD1. This CDR3 contains 15 residues. In germline, CDR1 is SGHRS, CDR2 YFSETQ. V lost 0 bases, J lost 8 bases, and 7 bases stayed unmatched.

This clone was counted a few times. The chain recombines TRBV5-6 with TRBJ1-1, with no clear D. V was shortened by 2 bases and J by 0 bases, with 8 bases between the two germline ends. The CDR3 loop spans 14 amino acids. Germline V gene sequence: CDR1 SGHDT, CDR2 YYEEEE. In nucleotides, the CDR3 is TGTGCCAGCAGCTTAGCCCACTTGAACACTGAAGCTTTCTTT. As protein: CASSLAHLNTEAFF.

This clone came up a few times. The chain links TRBV28 to TRBJ1-4; D remains unclear. Germline V lookup: CDR1 MDHEN, CDR2 SYDVKM. CDR3 size: 16 residues. V was pared by 6 bases and J by 4 bases, with 18 bases between. The CDR3 region is CASSRPIGQLNEKLFF. CDR3 bases: TGTGCCAGCAGCAGACCTATTGGGCAGCTTAATGAAAAACTGTTTTTT.

Remarks on this clone: The final CDR3 position lacks the conserved phenylalanine or tryptophan, pointing to a likely read error. The DNA is left out, because the CDR3 cannot be placed on it with certainty; the CDR3 is given as TCRdb lists it. J is TRBJ1-4 and V is TRBV6-4; the table names TRBD1, a call not compared with the DNA. The germline V gene encodes CDR1 MRHNA and CDR2 SNTAGT. The CDR3 is 10 residues long, counting both termini. The CDR3 here is CASSDTSGSP.

The chain carries TRBV6-1 and TRBJ2-3; unclear D gene. The CDR3 sequence is 16 residues long. Germline loops: CDR1 MNHNS, CDR2 SASEGT. Trimming pared 3 bases from V and 3 bases from J, leaving 16 bases between. This CDR3 is CASSDRIPPATDTQYF. For the CDR3, the DNA is TGTGCCAGCAGTGACAGGATACCGCCTGCAACAGATACGCAGTATTTT.

V gene TRBV7-9 combines with J gene TRBJ2-3; 9 bases agree with TRBD1. The CDR3 is made up of 15 amino acids. V shed 6 bases and J 2 bases; nucleotides not matched to a gene: 6. Germline V gene sequence: CDR1 SEHNR, CDR2 FQNEAQ (reference sequence). CDR3 sequence (DNA): TGTGCCAGCAGTTCCCGGGACAGGGACACAGATACGCAGTATTTT. This translates into CASSSRDRDTDTQYF.

The chain has TRBV2 and TRBJ1-4, with D maybe TRBD1 (5 bases). Trimming removed 7 bases at V and 6 bases at J, with 18 bases between. The CDR3 runs 15 residues. Germline-derived CDR1 and CDR2 are SNHLY and FYNNEI. The CDR3 loop is CASTPRVSLYEKLFF. CDR3 nucleotides: TGTGCCAGCACCCCCAGGGTGTCCCTCTATGAAAAACTGTTTTTT. Variable domain in full (rest from reference TRBV2 and TRBJ1-4): EPEVTQTPSHQVTQMGQEVILRCVPISNHLYFYWYRQILGQKVEFLVSFYNNEISEKSEIFDDQFSVERPDGSNFTLKIRSTKLEDSAMYFCASTPRVSLYEKLFFGSGTQLSVL.

This clone was detected only once. The CDR3 DNA reads TGCGCCAGCAGCCGTACACCCAGGGGCCAGCCCCAGCATTTT. This codes for CASSRTPRGQPQHF. The chain uses TRBV4-1 and TRBJ1-5; TRBD1 is a possible D gene (6 bases). The ends were cut back, 4 bases at V and 7 bases at J, with 14 bases in the middle. CDR3 length: 14 amino acids. Germline CDR1 and CDR2: MGHRA and YSYEKL.

This clone was seen just once. The chain uses TRBV4-2 and TRBJ2-7; the D gene is possibly TRBD2 (6 bases). Germline CDR1 LGHNA, CDR2 YNFKEQ. The V end was cut by 0 bases, the J end by 5 bases, with 17 bases between. The CDR3 has 16 amino acids. This CDR3 is CASSQDKSVAVHEQYF. CDR3 DNA sequence: TGTGCCAGCAGCCAAGATAAGTCGGTAGCGGTCCACGAGCAGTACTTC.

J is TRBJ1-6 and V is TRBV11-2, with 7 bases aligning to TRBD1. The ends lost 3 bases at V and 10 bases at J; junction bases unmatched: 6. The CDR3 contains 14 residues. CDR1 SGHAT and CDR2 FQNNGV come from the germline V gene. CDR3 in DNA: TGTGCCAGCAGCTTTGACAGGGTATGGTCACCCCTCCACTTT. This codes for CASSFDRVWSPLHF.

The rearrangement uses TRBV2 and TRBJ1-4; D not resolved. The V and J ends lost 0 bases and 4 bases respectively, with 9 bases between them. The CDR3 loop spans 15 amino acids. The germline V gene has CDR1 SNHLY and CDR2 FYNNEI. CDR3 coding DNA: TGTGCCAGCAGTGAAGCTGGGAGTTATAATGAAAAACTGTTTTTT. As protein: CASSEAGSYNEKLFF.